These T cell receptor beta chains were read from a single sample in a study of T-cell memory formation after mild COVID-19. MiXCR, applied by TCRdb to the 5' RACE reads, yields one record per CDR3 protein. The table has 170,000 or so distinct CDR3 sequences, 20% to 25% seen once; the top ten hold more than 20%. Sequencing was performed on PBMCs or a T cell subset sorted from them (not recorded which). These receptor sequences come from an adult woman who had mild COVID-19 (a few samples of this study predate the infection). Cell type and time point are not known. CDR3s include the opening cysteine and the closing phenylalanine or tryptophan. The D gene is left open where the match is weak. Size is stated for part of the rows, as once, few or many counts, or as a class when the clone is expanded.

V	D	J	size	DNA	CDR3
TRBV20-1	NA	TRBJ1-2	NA	TGCAGTGCTAGTGTACGGTCGGCCTTGGGCTACACCTTC	CSASVRSALGYTF
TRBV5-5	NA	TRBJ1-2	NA	TGTGCCAGCAGCCCCCCCCACACCTTC	CASSPPHTF
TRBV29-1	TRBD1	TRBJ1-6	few	TGCAGCGCCAGACAGGGGATGGATAATTCACCCCTCCACTTT	CSARQGMDNSPLHF
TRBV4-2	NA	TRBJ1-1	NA	TGTGCCAGCAGCCAGAAGGCGGGGGGCGAAGCTTTCTTT	CASSQKAGGEAFF
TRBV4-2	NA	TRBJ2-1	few	TGTGCCAGCAGCGGCAGCTCCGCGGGAAACTCCTACAATGAGCAGTTCTTC	CASSGSSAGNSYNEQFF
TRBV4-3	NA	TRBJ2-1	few	TGCGCCAGCAGTCCATTGGGGGGTTACAATGAGCAGTTCTTC	CASSPLGGYNEQFF
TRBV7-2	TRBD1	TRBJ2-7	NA	TGTGCCAGCAGCTTAGAGGGCCCCCTGACAGGGGCGACCTACGAGCAGTACTTC	CASSLEGPLTGATYEQYF
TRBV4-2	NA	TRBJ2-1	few	TGTGCCAGCAGCCAATCGCTAGAGCAGTTCTTC	CASSQSLEQFF
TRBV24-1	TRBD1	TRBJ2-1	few	TGTGCCACCAGTGGGGGACAGGGGATTTCCTACAATGAGCAGTTCTTC	CATSGGQGISYNEQFF
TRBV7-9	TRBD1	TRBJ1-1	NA	TGTGCCAGCAGCTTATGGACAGGAGAGAACACTGAAGCTTTCTTT	CASSLWTGENTEAFF
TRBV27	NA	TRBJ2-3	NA	TGTGCCAGCAGTTTGGGCCATAGGAAGGATACGCAGTATTTT	CASSLGHRKDTQYF
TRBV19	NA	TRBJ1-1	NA	TGTGCCAGTCACGTCTGGGGGAACACTGAAGCTTTCTTT	CASHVWGNTEAFF
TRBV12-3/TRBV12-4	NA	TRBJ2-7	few	TGTGCCAGCAGCCCGGGACTTAGTAGTTACGAGCAGTACTTC	CASSPGLSSYEQYF
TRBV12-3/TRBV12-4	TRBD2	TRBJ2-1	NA	TGTGCCAGCAACACTGCCGGACTAGCGGGAGGATATTGGAATGAGCAGTTCTTC	CASNTAGLAGGYWNEQFF
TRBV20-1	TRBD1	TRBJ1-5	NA	TGCAGTGCTAGAGACTTACAGGGGGCCCAGCATTTT	CSARDLQGAQHF
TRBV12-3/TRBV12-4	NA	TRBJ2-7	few	TGTGCCAGCAGCCCCGACAGGAGAACCTCCTACGAGCAGTACTTC	CASSPDRRTSYEQYF
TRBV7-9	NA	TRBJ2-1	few	TGTGCCAGCAGCCCCTCATCTCGGCTGGAGCAGTTCTTC	CASSPSSRLEQFF
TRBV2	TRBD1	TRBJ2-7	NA	TGTGCCAGCGGCCCAGGGGGCTGGGTCGAGCAGTACTTC	CASGPGGWVEQYF
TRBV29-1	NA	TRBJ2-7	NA	TGCAGCGGGTACACAGGGACCCACGAGCAGTACTTC	CSGYTGTHEQYF
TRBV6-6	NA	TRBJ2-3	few	TGTGCCAGCTACGGAGATACGCAGTATTTT	CASYGDTQYF
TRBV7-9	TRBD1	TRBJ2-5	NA	TGTGCCAGCAGCCCACCGGGGGGACAGGGGGACCAAGAGACCCAGTACTTC	CASSPPGGQGDQETQYF
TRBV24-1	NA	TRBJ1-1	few	TGTGCCACCAGTGATATGTTCACAGGGAGAGGGGCTTTCTTT	CATSDMFTGRGAFF
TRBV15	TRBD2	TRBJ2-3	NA	TGTGCCACCAGCGGTAGACTAGCGGGGGACCCGAGGGATACGCAGTATTTT	CATSGRLAGDPRDTQYF
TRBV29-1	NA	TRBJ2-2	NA	TGCAGCGCCTCGGAGGGAAACACCGGGGAGCTGTTTTTT	CSASEGNTGELFF